One sample yielded the 11 T cell receptor beta chains listed below, sequenced in a study of cytomegalovirus exposure and HLA in healthy donors. Both 60 Vbeta primers and 13 Jbeta primers went into the PCR. Clones were sequenced by immunoSEQ multiplex PCR, and TCRdb holds only the in-frame ones, with some missing. In the table there are 150,000 or so clones, 70% to 80% of which are singletons. Sequencing input: PBMCs. The receptors were gathered from a man aged 35 to 55 in good health and CMV-seropositive.

The chain recombines TRBV4-1 with TRBJ1-5, with 7 bases fitting TRBD1. The germline gives CDR1 MGHRA, CDR2 YSYEKL. After removal of 4 bases from V and 7 bases from J, the junction contained 7 bases not matched to a gene. This CDR3 spans 14 amino acids. CDR3 amino acids: CASSLQGTGQPQHF. The DNA of the CDR3 is TGCGCCAGCAGCCTACAGGGGACGGGACAGCCCCAGCATTTT.

The J gene is TRBJ2-6, the V gene TRBV5-1; TRBD2 aligns across 9 bases. There are 18 residues in the CDR3. Trimming at V came to 1 base and at J to 2 bases, leaving 7 bases not matched to a gene. Germline V gene data show CDR1 as SGHRS and CDR2 as YFSETQ. The CDR3 nucleotides read TGCGCCAGCAGCTTGAATCCAGCGGGAGGCACTGGGGCCAACGTCCTGACTTTC. Translating it yields CASSLNPAGGTGANVLTF. The full variable domain, with the rest looked up from reference TRBV5-1 and TRBJ2-6, is KAGVTQTPRYLIKTRGQQVTLSCSPISGHRSVSWYQQTPGQGLQFLFEYFSETQRNKGNFPGRFSGRQFSNSRSEMNVSTLELGDSALYLCASSLNPAGGTGANVLTFGAGSRLTVL.

V gene TRBV28 combines with J gene TRBJ2-7; D is possibly TRBD1 (6 bases). Trimming left V 4 bases short and J 0 bases short, with 16 bases between. CDR3 length: 16 residues. Germline CDR1 reads MDHEN; CDR2 reads SYDVKM. CDR3 sequence reads: CASSSATGPSSYEQYF. In nucleotides, the CDR3 is TGTGCCAGCAGTTCAGCGACAGGACCGAGCTCCTACGAGCAGTACTTC.

This clone has only a few counts. This chain connects TRBV2 to TRBJ2-1; D remains ambiguous. The V gene lost 1 base and the J gene lost 3 bases, with 4 bases spanning the gap. CDR1 is SNHLY and CDR2 is FYNNEI in the germline V gene. The CDR3 runs to 13 residues. The CDR3 DNA is TGTGCCAGCAGTGAAGTCGGCTACAATGAGCAGTTCTTC. Its protein product is CASSEVGYNEQFF.

The V call is TRBV6-8, the J call TRBJ2-1, with a tentative D call TRBD2 (5 bases). From germline, CDR1 is MNHGY and CDR2 SAAAGT. V was pared by 8 bases and J by 0 bases, with 17 bases between. The CDR3 length is 16 residues. CDR3 DNA: TGTGCCAGCCCTCACTGGGAGCTGATCTCCTACAATGAGCAGTTCTTC. This gives the protein CASPHWELISYNEQFF.

This clone was counted only a few times. Here the CDR3 reads CASSLSGIQETQYF. DNA for the CDR3: TGTGCCAGCAGCTTATCTGGCATCCAAGAGACCCAGTACTTC. V and J are TRBV7-2 and TRBJ2-5, with D hard to call. Between the trimmed V and J ends, which lost 2 bases and 1 base, there was a span of 8 bases. CDR1 and CDR2 from the germline V gene are SGHTA and FQGNSA. This CDR3 spans 14 amino acids.

The CDR3 region is CASSPGRGSYGYTF. CDR3 sequence (DNA): TGTGCCAGCAGCCCAGGAAGGGGGAGCTATGGCTACACCTTC. This chain uses TRBV5-6 with TRBJ1-2; tentative D call: TRBD1 (6 bases). With 4 bases removed from V and 4 bases from J, the gap between germline ends came to 14 bases. Germline V gene data show CDR1 as SGHDT and CDR2 as YYEEEE. The CDR3 has 14 amino acids. The full variable domain, its missing parts supplied by reference TRBV5-6 and TRBJ1-2, is DAGVTQSPTHLIKTRGQQVTLRCSPKSGHDTVSWYQQALGQGPQFIFQYYEEEERQRGNFPDRFSGHQFPNYSSELNVNALLLGDSALYLCASSPGRGSYGYTFGSGTRLTVV.

The rearrangement joins TRBV5-1 to TRBJ2-1; tentatively, D is TRBD2 (5 bases). Between the trimmed V and J ends, which lost 0 bases and 7 bases, there was a span of 11 bases. The CDR3 is 14 residues long. The germline V gene has CDR1 SGHRS and CDR2 YFSETQ. CDR3 bases: TGCGCCAGCAGCTTGGGTACTAGTTATAATGAGCAGTTCTTC. Amino acids: CASSLGTSYNEQFF.

This clone is a singleton in its sample. The junction departs from the called germline gene at one end, perhaps through a read error. The chain combines TRBV19 with TRBJ1-2; D unresolved. In germline, CDR1 is LNHDA, CDR2 SQIVND (reference sequence). The CDR3 totals 13 residues. The CDR3 DNA sequence: TGTGCCGGTAGTAAGTCCGGGGACTATGGCTACACCTTC. Its translation is CAGSKSGDYGYTF.

With regard to this clone: The same CDR3 also results from other DNA sequences found in this sample. The chain is built from TRBV6-4 and TRBJ1-1, with no clear D. Germline CDR1 reads MRHNA; CDR2 reads SNTAGT. Trimming removed 0 bases from V and 4 bases from J, with 9 bases in between. The CDR3 consists of 14 residues. The CDR3 loop is CASSDSSRGTEAFF. CDR3 nucleotides: TGTGCCAGCAGTGACTCCAGCCGGGGCACTGAAGCTTTCTTT.

This chain uses TRBV6-1 with TRBJ2-7, with unresolved D. CDR1 is MNHNS and CDR2 is SASEGT in the germline V gene. The CDR3 sequence is 13 residues long. Trimming cost V 2 bases and J 2 bases, with 7 bases left between them. CDR3 residues: CASSEHRTYEQYF. In nucleotides, the CDR3 is TGTGCCAGCAGTGAACACAGAACCTACGAGCAGTACTTC.